This T cell receptor (beta chain) was sequenced in a study of identical twins (dated by TCRdb to 2016 to 2017). Looking at the study overall: TCR alpha and beta repertoires from monozygotic twins, unrelated adults of various ages and cord blood were deep-sequenced to test whether fetal clonotypes persist. To rule out contamination, the twin experiments were replicated at different times with different library preparation protocols. The investigation overall reported the following: Compared with coincidental sharing between unrelated individuals, an excess of low generation-probability sequences was observed among out-of-frame TCR alpha sequences shared between twins. Invariant T cells such as MAIT and iNKT could partly confound zero-insertion analyses, though diverse VJ usage argued against this for most clonotypes. Abundant cord blood beta clonotypes carried fewer insertions; young adult naive repertoires showed a weaker similar trend, while memory repertoires showed none. In beta out-of-frame sequences, excess twin sharing was weaker, because having fewer shared sequences lowered the signal-to-noise ratio. Out-of-frame TCR alpha sharing in monozygotic twins was systematically underestimated by recombination models, whereas sharing between unrelated individuals was in agreement with the recombination models. Because the same donors could not be followed over many years, the conclusions depended on cross-sectional statistical analysis.

Trimming takes 3 bases from V and 2 bases from J, and the germline ends sit 8 bases apart. From the cysteine through the phenylalanine, the CDR3 covers 13 amino acids. Just the 39-base CDR3 DNA is kept, in frame starting at base 1. Libraries were made using 5' RACE. Sequencing was performed on an Illumina HiSeq 2000. Template switching added a universal primer binding site, and the final cDNA carried a unique molecular identifier that allowed TCR cDNA molecules to be counted accurately. Specific primers in the conserved constant-segment region were used to synthesize first-strand cDNA for TCR alpha and beta chains. To control for contamination, every cDNA library carried two barcodes: a SMART-Mk sample barcode plus Illumina barcodes. TruSeq adapter sequences along with Illumina sample barcodes were introduced in two successive PCR steps. The TCR alpha and beta cDNA libraries were sequenced on the Illumina HiSeq platform using custom primers. Under the source paper's analysis protocol: Raw reads were processed with MiGEC to extract unique molecular identifiers, and MiXCR was used to determine CDR3 positions. Recombination models were inferred per individual with the repgenHMM and IGoR tools using an EM algorithm. The analysis of shared clonotypes was done with the tcR package in R, with sharing normalized by the product of cloneset sizes. Out-of-frame nonproductive sequences were analyzed to study raw recombination free of thymic and clonal selection effects. TCRdb took the public reads, trimmed them with fastp at Q25, ran MiXCR for clone calling and kept in-frame beta chains. One record per CDR3 amino acid sequence lists the most common genes and DNA. TCRdb, not the original authors, processed these V and J calls. The sample profile shows roughly 150,000 distinct CDR3 sequences; roughly 3.5% of them were found once. The ten largest clonotypes hold about 7.8% of the sample.

All donors were healthy Caucasians. Miltenyi CD45RO+ enrichment and human naive T-cell isolation kits were used to isolate memory (CD45RO+) and naive T cells from PBMC. This clonotype was recorded at least ten times. There is no known antigen for this receptor. The record has no base qualities; no much larger clone is one base away. The specimen sequenced was memory T cells sorted from blood. The sample's cell subset or site label, in plain terms: CD45RO+ enriched T cells. This sequence originates from a man between 18 and 29 years old in good health. In this chain, TRBV12-3 or TRBV12-4 is recombined with TRBJ2-7; a confident D gene designation cannot be given. CDR3 region: CASSLGFTYEQYF. The DNA reads as follows: TGTGCCAGCAGTTTGGGCTTCACCTACGAGCAGTACTTC.